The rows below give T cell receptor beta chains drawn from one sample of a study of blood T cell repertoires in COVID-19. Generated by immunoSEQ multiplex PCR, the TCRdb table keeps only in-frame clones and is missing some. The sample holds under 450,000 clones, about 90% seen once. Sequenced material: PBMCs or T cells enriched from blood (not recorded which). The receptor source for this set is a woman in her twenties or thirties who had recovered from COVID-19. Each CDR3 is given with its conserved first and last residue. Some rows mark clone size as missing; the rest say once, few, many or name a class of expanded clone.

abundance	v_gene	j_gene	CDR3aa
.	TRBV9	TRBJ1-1	CASSGGTEAFF
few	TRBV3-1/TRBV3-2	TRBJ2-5	CASSLAEETQYF
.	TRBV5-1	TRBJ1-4	CASSLKGQGSGNEKLFF
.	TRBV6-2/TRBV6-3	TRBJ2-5	CASSYVAGGPRKGRETQYF
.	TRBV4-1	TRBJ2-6	CASSQGIGAGANVLTF
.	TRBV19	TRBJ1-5	CASSRGIGESQHF
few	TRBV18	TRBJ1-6	CASSKGDRGYSPLHF
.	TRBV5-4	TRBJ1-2	CASSLGAGLGGYGYTF
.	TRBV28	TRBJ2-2	CASSSLAGVNTGELFF
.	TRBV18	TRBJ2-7	CASSPPAGGYEQYF
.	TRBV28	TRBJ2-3	CASSFRQVGDTDTQYF
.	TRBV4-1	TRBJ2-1	CASSPPTGSYNEQFF
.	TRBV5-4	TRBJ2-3	CASSFRGQGADTQYF
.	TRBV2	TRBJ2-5	CASGGGAEETQYF
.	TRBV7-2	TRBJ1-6	CASSLWTANNSPLHF
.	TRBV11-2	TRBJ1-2	CASTPGGFAYGYTF
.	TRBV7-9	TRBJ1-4	CASSSQGNEKLFF
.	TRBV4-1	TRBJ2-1	CASSQGPTGGSYNEQFF
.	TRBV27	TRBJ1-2	CASRLGTGGYGYTF
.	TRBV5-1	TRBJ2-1	CASSFSSSEQFF
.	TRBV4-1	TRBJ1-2	CASSQETGSGYTF
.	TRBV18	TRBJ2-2	CASSPPRVTNTGELFF
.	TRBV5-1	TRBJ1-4	CASSSTGPTNEKLFF
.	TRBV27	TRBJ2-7	CASSPRPLGNEQYF
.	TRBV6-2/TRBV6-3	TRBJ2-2	CASSYSKQGNTGELFF
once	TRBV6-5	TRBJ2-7	CASSPIGTAAGSYF
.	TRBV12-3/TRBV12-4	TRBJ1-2	CASSPQKGGYTF
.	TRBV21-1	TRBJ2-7	CASSKFPAYEQYF
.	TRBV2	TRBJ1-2	CASSDSNSDYGYTF
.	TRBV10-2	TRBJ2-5	CASIASGGEETQYF
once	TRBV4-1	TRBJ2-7	CASSQQGTYEQYF
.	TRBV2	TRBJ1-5	CASSEEVGGDCDQPQHF
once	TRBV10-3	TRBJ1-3	CAISEIPGNSGNTIYF
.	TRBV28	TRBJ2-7	CASSLLRAGGPGEQYF
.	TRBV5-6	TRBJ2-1	CASSLGLAGNNEQFF
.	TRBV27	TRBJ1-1	CASSPQTWANTEAFF
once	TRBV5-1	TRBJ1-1	CASSLGTLDTEAFF
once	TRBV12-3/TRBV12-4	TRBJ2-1	CASSLFGGDEQFF
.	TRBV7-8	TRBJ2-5	CASSLGQQETQYF
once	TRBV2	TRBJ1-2	CASSDRDRGPNGYTF
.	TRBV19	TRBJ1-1	CASSRGLGYMNTEAFF
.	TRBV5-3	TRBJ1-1	CARSTEAKGQPPEAFF
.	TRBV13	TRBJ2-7	CASSPFTSGREQYF
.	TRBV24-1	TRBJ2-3	CATEGVSTDTQYF
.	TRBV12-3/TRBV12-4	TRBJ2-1	CASLLGGAREQFF
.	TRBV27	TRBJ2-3	CASNGERETDTQYF
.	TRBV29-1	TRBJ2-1	CSVESLRRSSGYNEQFF
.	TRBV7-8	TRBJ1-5	CASSLPGVGQPQHF
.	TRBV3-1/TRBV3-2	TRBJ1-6	CASSHWDNPNSPLHF
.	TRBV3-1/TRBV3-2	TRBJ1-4	CASNNIRTGPNEKLFF
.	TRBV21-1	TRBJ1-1	CASSHLWRKNLEAFF
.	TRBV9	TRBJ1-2	CASSSGPNYGYTF